This T cell receptor (beta chain) appears in the sequencing data of a study of low-dose radiotherapy and immunotherapy resistance in tumors. Study-level background: Patients were treated with intravenous nivolumab at 240 mg every two weeks and were also dosed with ipilimumab at 1 mg/kg every six weeks. The 200 mg/m2 dose of intravenous cyclophosphamide was given every two weeks, one day before radiation and immunotherapy.

This clonotype was detected ten times or more. This sample's time point: before trial treatment. The CDR3 contains 17 residues. Germline CDR1 is LGHDT and CDR2 is YNNKEL (reference sequence). V gave up 4 bases and J gave up 2 bases, with 17 bases separating them. First-strand cDNA relied on TRAV- and TRBV-specific primers spanning alpha and beta chains. TCR amplification used around 20 PCR cycles, a constant-region primer and a V-primer adapter. TCRdb itself ran the reads through MiXCR, one entry per CDR3 protein. Of tens of thousands of distinct CDR3 sequences detected, roughly a sixth appear once; the ten largest clones hold 2.5% to 3.5%.

The chain joins TRBV3-1 to TRBJ2-2; D might be TRBD2 (7 bases). The sample consisted of PBMCs, taken before treatment. This TCR came from a male donor with prostate cancer. In nucleotides, the CDR3 is TGTGCCAGCAGCCCCCATGGGCGGGGGCAAAACACCGGGGAGCTGTTTTTT. It encodes CASSPHGRGQNTGELFF.